A selection of T cell receptor beta chains follows, all from one sample in a study of OX40 agonist ivuxolimab in advanced cancers. Sequencing used immunoSEQ multiplex PCR; TCRdb keeps in-frame clones, though not all of them. Of some 70,000 clones listed, around 88% are singletons. Sequencing was performed on CD4+ or CD8+ T cells sorted from blood, taken in a trial of the OX40 agonist ivuxolimab. These receptors were taken from an adult with an advanced solid tumor such as melanoma, head and neck, liver or kidney cancer. CDR3s include the opening cysteine and the closing phenylalanine or tryptophan. The order of the fields is D gene, V gene, J gene, clone size, CDR3 DNA, CDR3 protein. D genes are given only for firm matches. Clone size is given for some rows only: seen once, a few or many times, or a class if the clone is expanded.

d_call: -
v_call: TRBV5-1
j_call: TRBJ2-7
clone_size: -
cdr3_nt: TGCGCCAGCAGCTTGGGGAGGGGCGCGCAGGACTATGACGAGCAGTACTTC
cdr3_aa: CASSLGRGAQDYDEQYF

d_call: TRBD1
v_call: TRBV5-1
j_call: TRBJ1-6
clone_size: once
cdr3_nt: TGCGCCAGCAGCTGGGGCGACAGGGACCTTTATAATTCACCCCTCCACTTT
cdr3_aa: CASSWGDRDLYNSPLHF

d_call: TRBD1
v_call: TRBV27
j_call: TRBJ2-7
clone_size: -
cdr3_nt: TGTGCCAGCAGTTTCCGGACAGGGGTCCCCTACGAGCAGTACTTC
cdr3_aa: CASSFRTGVPYEQYF

d_call: TRBD2
v_call: TRBV7-9
j_call: TRBJ2-3
clone_size: -
cdr3_nt: TGTGCCAGCAGCCTGACTAGCGGGAGGGCTAGCACAGATACGCAGTATTTT
cdr3_aa: CASSLTSGRASTDTQYF

d_call: TRBD2
v_call: TRBV6-1
j_call: TRBJ2-3
clone_size: -
cdr3_nt: TGTGCCAGCAGTGGGCCCGGGACTAGCGGGAGCGCGTATACGCAGTATTTT
cdr3_aa: CASSGPGTSGSAYTQYF

d_call: -
v_call: TRBV13
j_call: TRBJ2-7
clone_size: -
cdr3_nt: TGTGCCAGCAGCTTGCGGCAGGGCGACAACGAGCAGTACTTC
cdr3_aa: CASSLRQGDNEQYF

d_call: TRBD1
v_call: TRBV6-1
j_call: TRBJ1-2
clone_size: -
cdr3_nt: TGTGCCAGCAGGGCCGGGACAGGGAGTCCCTACACCTTC
cdr3_aa: CASRAGTGSPYTF

d_call: -
v_call: TRBV5-4
j_call: TRBJ2-7
clone_size: -
cdr3_nt: TGTGCCAGCAGCTTAGGGACGGACTCTTCCTACGAGCAGTACTTC
cdr3_aa: CASSLGTDSSYEQYF

d_call: -
v_call: TRBV6-1
j_call: TRBJ2-7
clone_size: -
cdr3_nt: TGTGCCAGCAGTGAGACAGTGATCTACGAGCAGTACTTC
cdr3_aa: CASSETVIYEQYF

d_call: -
v_call: TRBV4-2
j_call: TRBJ1-2
clone_size: -
cdr3_nt: TGTGCCAGCAGCCAAATCGAGACTGGACCATACAACTATGGCTACACCTTC
cdr3_aa: CASSQIETGPYNYGYTF

d_call: -
v_call: TRBV12-1
j_call: TRBJ2-5
clone_size: few
cdr3_nt: TGTGCCAGCAGCTGGGCCTCCCCCACAGAGACCCAGTACTTC
cdr3_aa: CASSWASPTETQYF

d_call: -
v_call: TRBV5-1
j_call: TRBJ2-5
clone_size: -
cdr3_nt: TGCGCCAGCAGCTTGGTTAACCAAGAGACCCAGTACTTC
cdr3_aa: CASSLVNQETQYF

d_call: -
v_call: TRBV27
j_call: TRBJ1-5
clone_size: -
cdr3_nt: TGTGCCAGCAGTCCGCGGGGGGTTTGGGGTAGCAATCAGCCCCAGCATTTT
cdr3_aa: CASSPRGVWGSNQPQHF

d_call: -
v_call: TRBV11-2
j_call: TRBJ2-2
clone_size: once
cdr3_nt: TGTGCCAGCAGCACGCGGAGGGGGAGGAGAACGAACACCGGGGAGCTGTTTTTT
cdr3_aa: CASSTRRGRRTNTGELFF

d_call: -
v_call: TRBV28
j_call: TRBJ1-2
clone_size: -
cdr3_nt: TGTGCCAGTTACCGAGCGGCCTTGGGGGGCTACACCTTC
cdr3_aa: CASYRAALGGYTF

d_call: TRBD1
v_call: TRBV11-3
j_call: TRBJ1-4
clone_size: -
cdr3_nt: TGTGCCAGCAGAGCGACAGGGTTATCGACTAATGAAAAACTGTTTTTT
cdr3_aa: CASRATGLSTNEKLFF

d_call: -
v_call: TRBV21-1
j_call: TRBJ1-1
clone_size: -
cdr3_nt: TGTGCCAGCAGCAAACGGGGCCTAGGCGGGTTCACTGAAGCTTTCTTT
cdr3_aa: CASSKRGLGGFTEAFF

d_call: TRBD2
v_call: TRBV28
j_call: TRBJ2-1
clone_size: -
cdr3_nt: TGTGCCAGCACCTCACTAGCGGGGGTTTACAATGAGCAGTTCTTC
cdr3_aa: CASTSLAGVYNEQFF

d_call: -
v_call: TRBV11-3
j_call: TRBJ1-1
clone_size: -
cdr3_nt: TGTGCCAGCACCACTGTCTGGCAGCCGAACACTGAAGCTTTCTTT
cdr3_aa: CASTTVWQPNTEAFF

d_call: TRBD1
v_call: TRBV19
j_call: TRBJ1-5
clone_size: -
cdr3_nt: TGTGCCACCCAGGGGGTTAGGACTCAGCCCCAGCATTTT
cdr3_aa: CATQGVRTQPQHF

d_call: -
v_call: TRBV5-4
j_call: TRBJ1-1
clone_size: -
cdr3_nt: TGTGCCAGCAGCTTAGGGGGGACGAACACTGAAGCTTTCTTT
cdr3_aa: CASSLGGTNTEAFF

d_call: -
v_call: TRBV7-5
j_call: TRBJ1-2
clone_size: once
cdr3_nt: TGTGCCAGAAGCTTAGCCCCTTGGCAGGGGGCCCCAGCTAACTATGGCTACACCTTC
cdr3_aa: CARSLAPWQGAPANYGYTF

d_call: -
v_call: TRBV11-2
j_call: TRBJ2-5
clone_size: -
cdr3_nt: TGTGCCAGCAGCTTAATGTCGACTAGGGGGGAGACCCAGTACTTC
cdr3_aa: CASSLMSTRGETQYF

d_call: -
v_call: TRBV30
j_call: TRBJ1-5
clone_size: -
cdr3_nt: TGTGCCTGGGCGATTGGGAGCAATCAGCCCCAGCATTTT
cdr3_aa: CAWAIGSNQPQHF

d_call: TRBD2
v_call: TRBV7-3
j_call: TRBJ2-5
clone_size: -
cdr3_nt: TGTGCCAGCAGCTTAGTAGCGGGGGCCCGAGAGACCCAGTACTTC
cdr3_aa: CASSLVAGARETQYF

d_call: TRBD1
v_call: TRBV28
j_call: TRBJ1-2
clone_size: -
cdr3_nt: TGTGCCAGCAGTTTGACAGGGAGATATGGCTACACCTTC
cdr3_aa: CASSLTGRYGYTF

d_call: TRBD1
v_call: TRBV5-5
j_call: TRBJ1-5
clone_size: -
cdr3_nt: TGTGCCAGCAGCTCCGGACAGGGGGCTTATAGCAATCAGCCCCAGCATTTT
cdr3_aa: CASSSGQGAYSNQPQHF

d_call: TRBD1
v_call: TRBV7-8
j_call: TRBJ1-5
clone_size: -
cdr3_nt: TGTGCCAGCAGCAGTATTGGACAGGCAAATCAGCCCCAGCATTTT
cdr3_aa: CASSSIGQANQPQHF

d_call: TRBD1
v_call: TRBV7-9
j_call: TRBJ1-2
clone_size: -
cdr3_nt: TGTGCCAGCAGCTTAGAACGGGGACAGGGGAATGGCTACACCTTC
cdr3_aa: CASSLERGQGNGYTF

d_call: TRBD1
v_call: TRBV27
j_call: TRBJ1-5
clone_size: -
cdr3_nt: TGTGCCAGCAGTGCCTGGACAGGGTCGGGCAATCAGCCCCAGCATTTT
cdr3_aa: CASSAWTGSGNQPQHF

d_call: -
v_call: TRBV4-1
j_call: TRBJ2-4
clone_size: -
cdr3_nt: TGCGCCAGCAGCCAAGATTGGATCGGGGAGAACATTCAGTACTTC
cdr3_aa: CASSQDWIGENIQYF

d_call: -
v_call: TRBV5-4
j_call: TRBJ1-4
clone_size: -
cdr3_nt: TGTGCCAGCGGTCTTATGGGCGAGACTCGGCGGGATTTT
cdr3_aa: CASGLMGETRRDF

d_call: TRBD2
v_call: TRBV7-9
j_call: TRBJ2-1
clone_size: -
cdr3_nt: TGTGCCAGCAGCCCGGAGGGAGGACTAGCTCGGAATGAGCAGTTCTTC
cdr3_aa: CASSPEGGLARNEQFF

d_call: TRBD1
v_call: TRBV7-9
j_call: TRBJ1-5
clone_size: -
cdr3_nt: TGTGCCAGCAGCCCTACAGGGGCCCCGCCCCAGCATTTT
cdr3_aa: CASSPTGAPPQHF

d_call: TRBD2
v_call: TRBV4-2
j_call: TRBJ2-2
clone_size: -
cdr3_nt: TGTGCCAGCAGCCAAGAAACCGGACTAGGGGTCGGGGAGCTGTTTTTT
cdr3_aa: CASSQETGLGVGELFF

d_call: TRBD2
v_call: TRBV5-6
j_call: TRBJ2-3
clone_size: -
cdr3_nt: TGTGCCAGCAGCACACCGCTAGCGGGGGGCGGCACAGATACGCAGTATTTT
cdr3_aa: CASSTPLAGGGTDTQYF

d_call: TRBD2
v_call: TRBV27
j_call: TRBJ2-7
clone_size: -
cdr3_nt: TGTGCCAGCAGTTTACAGCGGGAGCGGCCCTACGAGCAGTACTTC
cdr3_aa: CASSLQRERPYEQYF

d_call: -
v_call: TRBV11-2
j_call: TRBJ1-4
clone_size: -
cdr3_nt: TGTGCCAGCACCGAAATGAGGGGGGCTAATGAAAAACTGTTTTTT
cdr3_aa: CASTEMRGANEKLFF

d_call: -
v_call: TRBV7-3
j_call: TRBJ2-5
clone_size: -
cdr3_nt: TGTGCCAGCAGCTTAAATGGGGGGCCATTGGAGACCCAGTACTTC
cdr3_aa: CASSLNGGPLETQYF

d_call: -
v_call: TRBV20-1
j_call: TRBJ2-3
clone_size: -
cdr3_nt: TGCAGTGCTTACAACACAGATACGCAGTATTTT
cdr3_aa: CSAYNTDTQYF

d_call: TRBD1
v_call: TRBV6-6
j_call: TRBJ1-5
clone_size: few
cdr3_nt: TGTGTCACAGCCGGGACAGCAAGCAATCAGCCCCAGCATTTT
cdr3_aa: CVTAGTASNQPQHF

d_call: -
v_call: TRBV6-5
j_call: TRBJ2-7
clone_size: few
cdr3_nt: TGTGCCAGCAGTTTTCTGGGGACCGCATCCTACGAGCAGTACTTC
cdr3_aa: CASSFLGTASYEQYF

d_call: -
v_call: TRBV7-8
j_call: TRBJ2-2
clone_size: -
cdr3_nt: TGTGCCAGCAGCACACGGGTCACCGGGGAGCTGTTTTTT
cdr3_aa: CASSTRVTGELFF

d_call: TRBD1
v_call: TRBV5-5
j_call: TRBJ2-7
clone_size: -
cdr3_nt: TGTGCCAGCAGCCAGGGACAGGGGACGTACGAGCAGTACTTC
cdr3_aa: CASSQGQGTYEQYF

d_call: -
v_call: TRBV19
j_call: TRBJ1-1
clone_size: -
cdr3_nt: TGTGCCAGTAGTGTTCTCATGAACACTGAAGCTTTCTTT
cdr3_aa: CASSVLMNTEAFF

d_call: -
v_call: TRBV11-2
j_call: TRBJ1-4
clone_size: -
cdr3_nt: TGTGCCAGCAGCTTGGACCTGCTTGGCGCAGGGGAAAAACTGTTTTTT
cdr3_aa: CASSLDLLGAGEKLFF

d_call: TRBD1
v_call: TRBV29-1
j_call: TRBJ1-5
clone_size: few
cdr3_nt: TGCAGCGTTGGACTAGGACAGGGGAGGCAGCCCCAGCATTTT
cdr3_aa: CSVGLGQGRQPQHF

d_call: TRBD2
v_call: TRBV18
j_call: TRBJ2-7
clone_size: once
cdr3_nt: TGTGCCAGCTCACCATTGCGGGGGGGGACCTACGAGCAGTACTTC
cdr3_aa: CASSPLRGGTYEQYF

d_call: TRBD1
v_call: TRBV11-3
j_call: TRBJ2-7
clone_size: -
cdr3_nt: TGTGCCAGCAGCTTAACAGGGGGGGAGCAGTACTTC
cdr3_aa: CASSLTGGEQYF

d_call: -
v_call: TRBV5-6
j_call: TRBJ1-1
clone_size: -
cdr3_nt: TGTGCCAGCAGCTTAGGGAGGTGGTACACTGAAGCTTTCTTT
cdr3_aa: CASSLGRWYTEAFF

d_call: -
v_call: TRBV11-2
j_call: TRBJ1-4
clone_size: -
cdr3_nt: TGTGCCAGCAGCCTCCCCGGCGTAAGAGAAAAACTGTTTTTT
cdr3_aa: CASSLPGVREKLFF

d_call: -
v_call: TRBV30
j_call: TRBJ1-4
clone_size: -
cdr3_nt: TGTGCCTGGAGTCCCTCCGGGAACGAACTGTTTTTT
cdr3_aa: CAWSPSGNELFF

d_call: TRBD2
v_call: TRBV30
j_call: TRBJ2-1
clone_size: -
cdr3_nt: TGTGCCTGGAAGGGACTATCCCACAATGAGCAGTTCTTC
cdr3_aa: CAWKGLSHNEQFF

d_call: TRBD1
v_call: TRBV28
j_call: TRBJ1-2
clone_size: -
cdr3_nt: TGTGCCAGCAGTGCGACAGGGGGGACTTATGGCTACACCTTC
cdr3_aa: CASSATGGTYGYTF

d_call: -
v_call: TRBV29-1
j_call: TRBJ1-2
clone_size: -
cdr3_nt: TGCAGCGTTGATAAGGGAAATGGCTACACCTTC
cdr3_aa: CSVDKGNGYTF